The clone carrying this T cell receptor beta chain appeared many times. Germline CDR1 reads DFQATT; CDR2 reads SNEGSKA (reference sequence). V lost 4 bases and J lost 3, with 13 bases in between. CDR3 size: 13 residues. This sample was taken from a study of T-cell reconstitution after alpha-beta-depleted transplantation in children. Unique molecular identifiers tagged the TCRbeta library. MiXCR was run by TCRdb on the PCR reads, yielding one entry per CDR3 protein. This table has some 600,000 distinct CDR3 sequences, roughly 17% appearing once. J is TRBJ2-7 and V is TRBV20-1; TRBD2 might be the D (5 bases). The specimen comprised PBMCs from the stem cell graft donor, sampled from the stem cell graft. This TCR came from a human donor who donated a stem cell graft to a child with acute myeloid leukemia. Written as DNA, the CDR3 is TGCAGTGCTATTGAGGAGGCAGACTACGAGCAGTACTTC. It codes for CSAIEEADYEQYF.